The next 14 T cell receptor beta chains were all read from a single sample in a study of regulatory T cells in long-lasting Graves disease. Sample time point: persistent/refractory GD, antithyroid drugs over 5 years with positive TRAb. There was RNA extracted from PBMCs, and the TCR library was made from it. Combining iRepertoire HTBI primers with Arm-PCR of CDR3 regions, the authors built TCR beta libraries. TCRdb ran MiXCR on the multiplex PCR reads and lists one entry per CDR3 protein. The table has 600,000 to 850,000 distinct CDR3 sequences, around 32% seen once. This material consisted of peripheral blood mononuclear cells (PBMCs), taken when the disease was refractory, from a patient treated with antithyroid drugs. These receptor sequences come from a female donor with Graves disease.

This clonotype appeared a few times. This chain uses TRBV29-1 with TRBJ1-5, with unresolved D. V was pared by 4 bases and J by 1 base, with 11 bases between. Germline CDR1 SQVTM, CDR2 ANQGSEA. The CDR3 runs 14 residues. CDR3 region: CSVVTQGSNQPQHF. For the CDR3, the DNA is TGCAGCGTTGTAACCCAAGGGAGCAATCAGCCCCAGCATTTT.

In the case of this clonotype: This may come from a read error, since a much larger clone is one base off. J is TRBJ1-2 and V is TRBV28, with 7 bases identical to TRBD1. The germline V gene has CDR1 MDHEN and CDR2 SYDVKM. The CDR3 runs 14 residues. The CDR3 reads CASSPGTVIYGHTF. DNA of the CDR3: TGTGCCAGCAGTCCCGGGACAGTGATCTATGGCCACACCTTC.

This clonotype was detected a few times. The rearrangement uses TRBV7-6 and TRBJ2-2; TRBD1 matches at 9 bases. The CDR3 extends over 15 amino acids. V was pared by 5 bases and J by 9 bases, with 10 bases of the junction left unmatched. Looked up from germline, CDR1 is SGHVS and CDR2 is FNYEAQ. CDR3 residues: CASSIYGTGTRELFF. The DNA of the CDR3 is TGTGCCAGCAGCATCTACGGGACAGGGACCCGGGAGCTGTTTTTT.

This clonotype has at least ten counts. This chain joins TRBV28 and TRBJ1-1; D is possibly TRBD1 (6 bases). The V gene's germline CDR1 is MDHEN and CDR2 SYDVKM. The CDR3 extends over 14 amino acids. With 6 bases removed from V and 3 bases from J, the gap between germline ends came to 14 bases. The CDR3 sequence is CASRSGGRDTEAFF. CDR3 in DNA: TGTGCCAGCAGAAGCGGGGGCCGTGACACTGAAGCTTTCTTT.

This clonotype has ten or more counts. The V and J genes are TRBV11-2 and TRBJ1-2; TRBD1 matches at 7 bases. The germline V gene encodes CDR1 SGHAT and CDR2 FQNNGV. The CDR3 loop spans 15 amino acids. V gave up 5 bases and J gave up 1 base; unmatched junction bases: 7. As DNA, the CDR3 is TGTGCCAGCAGCCCCGAGACAGGGTATAACTATGGCTACACCTTC. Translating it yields CASSPETGYNYGYTF.

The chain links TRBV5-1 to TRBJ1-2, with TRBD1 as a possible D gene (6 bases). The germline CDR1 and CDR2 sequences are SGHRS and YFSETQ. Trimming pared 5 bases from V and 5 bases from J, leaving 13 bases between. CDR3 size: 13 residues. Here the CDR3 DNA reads TGCGCCAGCAGGTATGACAGGACTTATGGCTACACCTTC. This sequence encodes CASRYDRTYGYTF.

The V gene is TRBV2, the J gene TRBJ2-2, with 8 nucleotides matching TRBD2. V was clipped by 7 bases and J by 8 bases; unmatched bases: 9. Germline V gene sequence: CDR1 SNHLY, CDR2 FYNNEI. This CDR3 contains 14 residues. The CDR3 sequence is CASTRAGAGGELFF. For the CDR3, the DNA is TGTGCCAGCACCCGAGCGGGAGCTGGGGGGGAGCTGTTTTTT.

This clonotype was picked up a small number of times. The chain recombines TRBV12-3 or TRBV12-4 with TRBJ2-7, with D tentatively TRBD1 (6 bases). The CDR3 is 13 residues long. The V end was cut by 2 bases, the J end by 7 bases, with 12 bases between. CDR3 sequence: CASSLLGAGEQYF. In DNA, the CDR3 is TGTGCCAGCAGTTTATTGGGGGCAGGAGAGCAGTACTTC.

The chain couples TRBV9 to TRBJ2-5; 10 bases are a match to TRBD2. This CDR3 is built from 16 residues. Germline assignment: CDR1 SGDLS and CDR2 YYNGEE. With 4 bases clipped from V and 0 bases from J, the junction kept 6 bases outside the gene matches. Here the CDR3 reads CASSTGTSEYQETQYF. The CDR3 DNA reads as TGTGCCAGCAGCACAGGGACTAGCGAGTACCAAGAGACCCAGTACTTC.

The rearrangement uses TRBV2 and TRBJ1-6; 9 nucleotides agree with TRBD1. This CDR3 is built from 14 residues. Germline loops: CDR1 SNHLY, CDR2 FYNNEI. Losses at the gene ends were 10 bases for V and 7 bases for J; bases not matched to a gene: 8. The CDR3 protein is CAIQDRGGNSPLHF. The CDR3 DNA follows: TGTGCCATCCAGGACAGGGGAGGGAATTCACCCCTCCACTTT.

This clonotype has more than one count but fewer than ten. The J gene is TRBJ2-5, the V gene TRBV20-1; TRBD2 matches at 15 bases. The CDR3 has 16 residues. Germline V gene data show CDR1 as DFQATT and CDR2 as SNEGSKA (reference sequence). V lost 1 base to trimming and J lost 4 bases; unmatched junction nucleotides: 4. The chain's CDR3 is CSARVPGLAGGETQYF. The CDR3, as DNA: TGCAGTGCTAGAGTTCCGGGACTAGCGGGAGGAGAGACCCAGTACTTC.

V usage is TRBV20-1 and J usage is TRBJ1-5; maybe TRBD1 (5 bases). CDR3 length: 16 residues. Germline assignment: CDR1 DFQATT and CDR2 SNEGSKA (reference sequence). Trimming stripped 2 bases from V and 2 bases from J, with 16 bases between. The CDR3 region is CSARTGDYRRNQPQHF. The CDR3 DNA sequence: TGCAGTGCTAGAACGGGGGACTATCGCCGCAATCAGCCCCAGCATTTT.

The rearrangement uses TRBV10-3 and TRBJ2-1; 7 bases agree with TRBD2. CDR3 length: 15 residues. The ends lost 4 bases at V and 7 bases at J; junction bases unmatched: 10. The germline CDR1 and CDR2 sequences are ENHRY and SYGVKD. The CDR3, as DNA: TGTGCCATCAGTGGGACCGCCGGGACTATAAATGAGCAGTTCTTC. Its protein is CAISGTAGTINEQFF.

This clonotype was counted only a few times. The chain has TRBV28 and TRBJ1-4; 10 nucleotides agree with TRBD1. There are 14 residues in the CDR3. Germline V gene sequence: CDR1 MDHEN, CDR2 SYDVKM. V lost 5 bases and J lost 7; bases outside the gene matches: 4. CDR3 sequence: CASSRQGASEKLFF. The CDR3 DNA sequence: TGTGCCAGCAGTCGACAGGGGGCCTCTGAAAAACTGTTTTTT.